A single sample gave rise to the 30 T cell receptor beta chains below, sequenced in a study of glioma-infiltrating T cells after dendritic cell vaccination. Some clones are missing from TCRdb's copy, which holds only in-frame ones; the method was immunoSEQ multiplex PCR. The table has under 35,000 clones, 90% seen once. Sequenced material: blood, taken before dendritic cell vaccination. The receptors come from a human donor with glioblastoma.

This chain links TRBV4-1 with TRBJ2-3; a weak D match, TRBD1 (6 bases). The length of the CDR3 is 14 residues. CDR1 is MGHRA, CDR2 YSYEKL, per germline. The V and J ends lost 4 bases and 15 bases respectively, with 23 bases between them. CDR3 nucleotides: TGCGCCAGCAGCCCGGTCTCACCGGGACACGCTCCTTATTTT. Translated, it gives CASSPVSPGHAPYF.

DNA for the CDR3: TGTGCCAGCAGTGAAGCTAACAACGAAAAACTGTTTTTT. Translation gives CASSEANNEKLFF. The rearrangement links TRBV6-1 to TRBJ1-4; D is uncertain. Trimming took off 0 bases at V and 8 bases at J, with 7 bases between the two ends. The CDR3 length is 13 residues. CDR1 is MNHNS, CDR2 SASEGT, per germline.

V is TRBV5-1 and J is TRBJ2-7; D possibly corresponds to TRBD1 (6 bases). CDR1 is SGHRS and CDR2 is YFSETQ in the germline V gene. Trimming shortened V by 4 bases and J by 4 bases, and 9 bases separated the two germline ends. This CDR3 has 12 amino acids. The CDR3 bases are TGCGCCAGCAGCCTTACAGGGTACGAGCAGTACTTC. Its protein product is CASSLTGYEQYF.

This rearrangement joins TRBV6-6 to TRBJ1-2, with 7 bases aligning to TRBD1. The CDR3 sequence is 16 residues long. The V and J ends lost 6 bases and 4 bases, in that order; junction bases with no gene match: 14. Germline V gene data show CDR1 as MNHNY and CDR2 as SVGAGI (reference sequence). The CDR3 nucleotides are TGTGCCAGCAGCTCCCACGACAGGGCATCTTTCTATGGCTACACCTTC. Translated, it gives CASSSHDRASFYGYTF.

This chain connects TRBV5-5 to TRBJ2-7; no firm D call. There are 14 residues in the CDR3. V was pared by 2 bases and J by 2 bases, with 11 bases between. Germline CDR1 SGHKS, CDR2 YYEKEE (reference sequence). The CDR3 here is CASSFWASPYEQYF. CDR3 DNA: TGTGCCAGCAGCTTCTGGGCCTCCCCCTACGAGCAGTACTTC.

The chain couples TRBV5-6 to TRBJ1-2; no clear D. Germline CDR1 SGHDT, CDR2 YYEEEE. V lost 0 bases, J lost 4 bases, and 13 bases lay in between. CDR3 length: 15 amino acids. The CDR3 nucleotides read TGTGCCAGCAGCTTGGTGAAGATGGCGGGCTATGGCTACACCTTC. Translated: CASSLVKMAGYGYTF.

The rearrangement links TRBV7-2 to TRBJ2-1; TRBD2 matches at 13 bases. The J segment lost 6 bases and the V segment lost 1 base, leaving 6 bases of the junction unmatched. CDR3 size: 17 residues. Germline loops: CDR1 SGHTA, CDR2 FQGNSA. Here the CDR3 reads CASSLVRRLAGGNEQFF. CDR3 sequence (DNA): TGTGCCAGCAGCTTAGTACGAAGACTAGCGGGGGGCAATGAGCAGTTCTTC.

The rearrangement joins TRBV5-1 to TRBJ2-3, with D unresolved. The CDR3 extends over 14 amino acids. With 4 bases removed from V and 4 bases from J, the gap between germline ends came to 13 bases. CDR1 and CDR2 from the germline V gene are SGHRS and YFSETQ. The CDR3 nucleotides are TGCGCCAGCAGCATCCAACTCGCGCCAGATACGCAGTATTTT. This sequence encodes CASSIQLAPDTQYF.

This clone was observed a few times. The chain links TRBV15 to TRBJ1-2; perhaps TRBD1 as D (6 bases). Germline lookup yields CDR1 LNHNV and CDR2 YYDKDF (reference sequence). V was shortened by 0 bases and J by 8 bases, with 19 bases between the two germline ends. This CDR3 spans 16 amino acids. CDR3 DNA: TGTGCCACCAGCAGAGATAATAAACGCAGGGGCGACGGCTACACCTTC. Translated, it gives CATSRDNKRRGDGYTF. The whole variable domain, remainder taken from reference TRBV15 and TRBJ1-2, is DAMVIQNPRYQVTQFGKPVTLSCSQTLNHNVMYWYQQKSSQAPKLLFHYYDKDFNNEADTPDNFQSRRPNTSFCFLDIRSPGLGDTAMYLCATSRDNKRRGDGYTFGSGTRLTVV.

The chain joins TRBV4-1 to TRBJ2-1; 12 bases fit TRBD2. CDR3 length: 16 residues. Trimming at V came to 5 bases and at J to 11 bases, leaving 13 bases not matched to a gene. CDR1 is MGHRA, CDR2 YSYEKL, per germline. The CDR3 region is CASSTFGLAGNFQQFF. The CDR3 DNA follows: TGCGCCAGCAGCACCTTTGGACTAGCGGGGAATTTCCAGCAGTTCTTC.

The chain has TRBV6-5 and TRBJ1-5; 9 bases line up with TRBD1. The CDR3 extends over 15 amino acids. Germline trimming cut 6 bases from V and 7 bases from J; bases unmatched to any gene: 10. Germline CDR1 MNHEY, CDR2 SVGAGI. Written as DNA, the CDR3 is TGTGCCAGCAGCCCCGGGACAGGGAATACCCAGCCCCAGCATTTT. Protein sequence: CASSPGTGNTQPQHF.

V and J are TRBV6-5 and TRBJ1-2; possible D gene TRBD1, 6 bases. The CDR3 is made up of 14 amino acids. V lost 4 bases, J lost 1 base, and 10 bases lay in between. Germline CDR1 reads MNHEY; CDR2 reads SVGAGI. The CDR3 loop reads CASSFQGINYGYTF. The CDR3 nucleotides read TGTGCCAGCAGTTTCCAGGGGATTAACTATGGCTACACCTTC.

The V gene is TRBV30, the J gene TRBJ2-3; a possible D gene is TRBD2 (5 bases). CDR1 is GTSNPN and CDR2 is SVGIG in the germline V gene (reference sequence). V gave up 4 bases and J gave up 4 bases, with 18 bases separating them. The CDR3 is 15 amino acids. The CDR3 reads CAWKGLASLADTQYF. The CDR3 DNA reads TGTGCCTGGAAGGGCCTAGCAAGTCTCGCAGATACGCAGTATTTT.

The chain combines TRBV19 with TRBJ2-2, with a tentative D call TRBD1 (5 bases). Trimming pared 3 bases from V and 7 bases from J, leaving 12 bases between. The CDR3 covers 14 residues. CDR1 is LNHDA and CDR2 is SQIVND in the germline V gene (reference sequence). The DNA for the CDR3 is TGTGCCAGTAGTATCTCACAGGTGAACGGGGAGCTGTTTTTT. As protein: CASSISQVNGELFF. Supplemented by reference TRBV19 and TRBJ2-2, the full variable domain reads DGGITQSPKYLFRKEGQNVTLSCEQNLNHDAMYWYRQDPGQGLRLIYYSQIVNDFQKGDIAEGYSVSREKKESFPLTVTSAQKNPTAFYLCASSISQVNGELFFGEGSRLTVL.

The chain links TRBV9 to TRBJ2-3; D not resolved. The germline V gene encodes CDR1 SGDLS and CDR2 YYNGEE. The CDR3 is made up of 12 amino acids. Trimming shortened V by 1 base and J by 4 bases, and 4 bases separated the two germline ends. The CDR3 coding sequence is TGTGCCAGCAGCGTATACTCAGATACGCAGTATTTT. It codes for CASSVYSDTQYF. Full variable domain (missing parts from reference TRBV9 and TRBJ2-3): DSGVTQTPKHLITATGQRVTLRCSPRSGDLSVYWYQQSLDQGLQFLIQYYNGEERAKGNILERFSAQQFPDLHSELNLSSLELGDSALYFCASSVYSDTQYFGPGTRLTVL.

The genes are TRBV13 and TRBJ2-2, with no clear D. Germline CDR1 and CDR2: PRHDT and FYEKMQ (reference sequence). V was pared by 1 base and J by 6 bases, with 3 bases between. This CDR3 has 12 residues. The CDR3 spells CASSLAAGELFF. The CDR3 bases are TGTGCCAGCAGCTTAGCAGCCGGGGAGCTGTTTTTT. The variable domain in full, completed from reference TRBV13 and TRBJ2-2, reads AAGVIQSPRHLIKEKRETATLKCYPIPRHDTVYWYQQGPGQDPQFLISFYEKMQSDKGSIPDRFSAQQFSDYHSELNMSSLELGDSALYFCASSLAAGELFFGEGSRLTVL.

The gene calls are TRBV4-2 and TRBJ2-2; 7 bases line up with TRBD1. CDR3 length equals 14 residues. CDR1 is LGHNA and CDR2 is YNFKEQ in the germline V gene. The V segment lost 6 bases and the J segment 4 bases; nucleotides outside the gene matches: 5. The CDR3 DNA is TGTGCCAGCAGGTCTAGGGGGCCCACCGGGGAGCTGTTTTTT. This gives the protein CASRSRGPTGELFF.

The genes are TRBV6-6 and TRBJ2-3; TRBD2 matches 7 bases. CDR3 length: 16 amino acids. The V and J ends lost 6 bases and 2 bases, in that order; junction bases with no gene match: 11. Germline V lookup: CDR1 MNHNY, CDR2 SVGAGI (reference sequence). The CDR3 sequence is CASSPGTTDLTDTQYF. CDR3 bases: TGTGCCAGCAGCCCCGGGACTACCGATCTCACAGATACGCAGTATTTT.

The chain is built from TRBV4-2 and TRBJ2-3; D is unresolved. From germline, CDR1 is LGHNA and CDR2 YNFKEQ. CDR3 size: 13 residues. Trimming removed 4 bases at V and 5 bases at J, with 10 bases between. The CDR3 loop is CASSPTGRDTQYF. The DNA of the CDR3 is TGTGCCAGCAGCCCCACCGGTAGAGATACGCAGTATTTT.

The chain has TRBV15 and TRBJ2-4; maybe TRBD1 (6 bases). Germline values: CDR1 LNHNV, CDR2 YYDKDF (reference sequence). The CDR3 has 13 residues. V was pared by 9 bases and J by 9 bases, with 18 bases between. The DNA of the CDR3 is TGTGCCACTACTCAGGGGCAGGGCGGCATTCAGTACTTC. Its protein is CATTQGQGGIQYF.

This chain uses TRBV19 with TRBJ2-7, with TRBD1 as a possible D gene (5 bases). V lost 2 bases to trimming and J lost 6 bases, with 17 bases between them. In germline, CDR1 is LNHDA, CDR2 SQIVND (reference sequence). The CDR3 sequence is 15 residues long. CDR3 DNA sequence: TGTGCCAGTAGTATAAGGGGCGGCTCTCGAGGCGAGCAGTACTTC. Translation gives CASSIRGGSRGEQYF.

The rearrangement links TRBV2 to TRBJ1-5, with D possibly being TRBD1 (6 bases). CDR1 SNHLY and CDR2 FYNNEI come from the germline V gene. This CDR3 is 14 amino acids long. V shed 6 bases and J shed 7 bases, with 16 bases lying between them. The CDR3 DNA follows: TGTGCCAGCAGCGTTGAGGGACAACGCCAGCCCCAGCATTTT. Its protein is CASSVEGQRQPQHF.

This chain connects TRBV29-1 to TRBJ2-7; TRBD1 matches 8 bases. Trimming removed 2 bases from V and 5 bases from J; junction bases left unmatched: 8. The CDR3 extends over 14 amino acids. The V gene's germline CDR1 is SQVTM and CDR2 ANQGSEA. The CDR3 DNA reads as TGCAGCGTTGAATTGCGGACAGGGTTCGACGAGCAGTACTTC. Encoded protein: CSVELRTGFDEQYF.

This clone was counted a single time. This chain links TRBV5-4 with TRBJ2-7, with a possible D match to TRBD2 (6 bases). V was trimmed by 0 bases and J by 0 bases, leaving 7 bases between them. The germline V gene encodes CDR1 SGHNT and CDR2 YYREEE (reference sequence). There are 14 residues in the CDR3. The CDR3 spells CASSLGGLSYEQYF. In DNA, the CDR3 is TGTGCCAGCAGCTTGGGGGGACTCTCCTACGAGCAGTACTTC.

The rearrangement joins TRBV5-4 to TRBJ1-4; D unresolved. This CDR3 has 15 residues. Germline CDR1 is SGHNT and CDR2 is YYREEE (reference sequence). Between the trimmed V and J ends, which lost 6 bases and 8 bases, there was a span of 20 bases. The CDR3 DNA reads as TGTGCCAGCACCTCTAGTGGGTACGGGAGGGAAAAACTGTTTTTT. It is translated as CASTSSGYGREKLFF.

The chain has TRBV5-6 and TRBJ2-7; weak D call: TRBD1 (6 bases). CDR1 SGHDT and CDR2 YYEEEE come from the germline V gene. V was pared by 0 bases and J by 2 bases, with 9 bases between. The CDR3 contains 14 residues. The CDR3 DNA follows: TGTGCCAGCAGCTTGGCGACAGGAGCCTACGAGCAGTACTTC. This encodes CASSLATGAYEQYF. Complete variable domain (other parts from reference TRBV5-6 and TRBJ2-7): DAGVTQSPTHLIKTRGQQVTLRCSPKSGHDTVSWYQQALGQGPQFIFQYYEEEERQRGNFPDRFSGHQFPNYSSELNVNALLLGDSALYLCASSLATGAYEQYFGPGTRLTVT.

This rearrangement joins TRBV14 to TRBJ1-1; 7 bases line up with TRBD1. CDR3 length: 14 residues. In germline, CDR1 is SGHDN, CDR2 FVKESK. V lost 4 bases and J lost 4; bases outside the gene matches: 6. CDR3 DNA sequence: TGTGCCAGCAGCCCGTACAACAGGGGCACTGAAGCTTTCTTT. Its protein is CASSPYNRGTEAFF.

The V gene is TRBV12-5, the J gene TRBJ1-4; 7 bases map to TRBD1. The CDR3 runs 15 residues. Germline CDR1 is LGHNT and CDR2 is FRNRAP. The V segment lost 2 bases and the J segment 7 bases; nucleotides outside the gene matches: 7. The CDR3 sequence is CASGLLRTGVEKLFF. Here the CDR3 DNA reads TGTGCTAGTGGTTTGCTCCGGACAGGTGTTGAAAAACTGTTTTTT.

This chain connects TRBV18 to TRBJ2-7; 7 bases are a match to TRBD1. The CDR3 loop spans 15 amino acids. The J segment lost 2 bases and the V segment lost 3 bases, leaving 7 bases of the junction unmatched. The germline gives CDR1 KGHSH, CDR2 LQKENI. The CDR3 coding sequence is TGTGCCAGCTCACCCACAGGCACAGGGGCCTACGAGCAGTACTTC. Residues: CASSPTGTGAYEQYF.

The chain has TRBV5-4 and TRBJ2-6, with unresolved D. In germline, CDR1 is SGHNT, CDR2 YYREEE (reference sequence). This CDR3 spans 16 amino acids. Trimming removed 4 bases at V and 0 bases at J, with 11 bases between. The DNA of the CDR3 is TGTGCCAGCAGCGCCGCCGGGTACTCTGGGGCCAACGTCCTGACTTTC. Amino acid sequence: CASSAAGYSGANVLTF.